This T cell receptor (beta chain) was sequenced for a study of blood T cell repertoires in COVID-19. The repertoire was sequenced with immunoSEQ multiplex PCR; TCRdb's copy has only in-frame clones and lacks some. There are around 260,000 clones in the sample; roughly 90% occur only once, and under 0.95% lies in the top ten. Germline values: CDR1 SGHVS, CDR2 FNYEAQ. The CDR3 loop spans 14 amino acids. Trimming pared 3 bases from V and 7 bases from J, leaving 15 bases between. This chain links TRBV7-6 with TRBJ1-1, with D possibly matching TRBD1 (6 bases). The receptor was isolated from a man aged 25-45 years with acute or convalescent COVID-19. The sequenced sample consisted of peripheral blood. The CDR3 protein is CASSLFPGQREAFF. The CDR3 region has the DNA TGTGCCAGCAGCTTGTTCCCGGGACAACGTGAAGCTTTCTTT.